The 20 T cell receptor beta chains presented below share a single source sample, sequenced in a study of T cells in Graves' hyperthyroidism and ophthalmopathy. From RNA transcripts, TCR beta CDR3 regions were amplified. When the TCR CDR3 underwent first-round RT-PCR, the HTBI primer set was used. TCRdb re-called the multiplex PCR reads through MiXCR, storing one row per CDR3 protein. The sample lists about 530,000 distinct CDR3 sequences, 17% occurring once. The sequenced sample consisted of blood. These TCRs come from a woman between 18 and 29 years old with Graves' ophthalmopathy.

The genes are TRBV7-9 and TRBJ2-7, with D perhaps matching TRBD2 (6 bases). Trimming cost V 7 bases and J 0 bases, with 22 bases left between them. The CDR3 length is 17 residues. CDR1 and CDR2 (germline): SEHNR, FQNEAQ (reference sequence). For the CDR3, the DNA is TGTGCCAGCACCAACTTGGTGGAGGGGCGCCTCTCCTACGAGCAGTACTTC. Residues: CASTNLVEGRLSYEQYF.

In DNA, the CDR3 is TGTGCCAGCAGCTTCCGGACGTCCACAGATACGCAGTATTTT. Protein product: CASSFRTSTDTQYF. V and J are TRBV5-6 and TRBJ2-3; unclear D gene. Trimming took 2 bases from V and 2 from J, leaving 9 bases between them. The CDR3 consists of 14 residues. Per germline, CDR1 SGHDT and CDR2 YYEEEE.

The chain couples TRBV6-1 to TRBJ2-3; D is ambiguous. This CDR3 has 14 amino acids. V was shortened by 6 bases and J by 2 bases, with 12 bases between the two germline ends. CDR1 and CDR2 (germline): MNHNS, SASEGT. The CDR3 region is CASRPPGSTDTQYF. CDR3 bases: TGTGCCAGCAGACCCCCCGGGTCCACAGATACGCAGTATTTT.

This clonotype was seen at least ten times. Here the CDR3 DNA reads TGTGCCAGCAGTTGGGGACAGGGAAGCAATCAGCCCCAGCATTTT. Its protein is CASSWGQGSNQPQHF. The chain employs TRBV28 and TRBJ1-5; 9 bases fit TRBD1. V lost 4 bases to trimming and J lost 1 base; unmatched junction nucleotides: 2. CDR3 size: 15 residues. Germline CDR1 MDHEN, CDR2 SYDVKM.

This clonotype was found a few times. The chain links TRBV19 to TRBJ2-1, with 11 bases identical to TRBD2. The V gene end was trimmed by 5 bases and the J gene end by 7 bases; junction bases not matched to a gene: 10. Germline values: CDR1 LNHDA, CDR2 SQIVND (reference sequence). The CDR3 length is 16 residues. The DNA of the CDR3 is TGTGCCAGTAGTCTAGGTAGCGGGGGGGCGGGGAATGAGCAGTTCTTC. Translated: CASSLGSGGAGNEQFF. Full variable domain (remainder filled in from reference TRBV19 and TRBJ2-1): DGGITQSPKYLFRKEGQNVTLSCEQNLNHDAMYWYRQDPGQGLRLIYYSQIVNDFQKGDIAEGYSVSREKKESFPLTVTSAQKNPTAFYLCASSLGSGGAGNEQFFGPGTRLTVL.

This clonotype was seen ten or more times. The chain joins TRBV18 to TRBJ1-2; unclear D gene. CDR3 length: 16 amino acids. The V gene lost 0 bases and the J gene lost 8 bases, with 19 bases spanning the gap. CDR1 is KGHSH, CDR2 LQKENI, per germline. The CDR3 protein is CASSPPEHLGTYGYTF. DNA for the CDR3: TGTGCCAGCTCACCACCGGAACACCTCGGCACCTACGGCTACACCTTC.

This clonotype was counted a few times. The rearrangement joins TRBV3-1 to TRBJ2-1, with D tentatively TRBD2 (5 bases). V lost 1 base and J 6 bases, leaving 13 bases between the germline ends. The CDR3 length is 15 residues. Germline assignment: CDR1 LGHDT and CDR2 YNNKEL (reference sequence). The CDR3 sequence is CASSQVGGWGNEQFF. CDR3 DNA: TGTGCCAGCAGCCAAGTTGGCGGGTGGGGCAATGAGCAGTTCTTC.

A few counts support this clonotype. CDR3 amino acids: CASSPLLVDTGELFF. The CDR3 DNA reads TGTGCCAGCAGTCCCTTATTGGTGGACACCGGGGAGCTGTTTTTT. The V gene is TRBV6-1, the J gene TRBJ2-2; D unclear. Germline V CDR1 and CDR2: MNHNS, SASEGT. V was clipped by 5 bases and J by 3 bases, with 13 bases between them. The CDR3 contains 15 residues.

V and J are TRBV7-6 and TRBJ1-1; unclear D gene. Trimming removed 2 bases from V and 2 bases from J, with 9 bases in between. Per the germline V gene, CDR1 is SGHVS and CDR2 is FNYEAQ. This CDR3 spans 14 amino acids. CDR3 residues: CASSLLTDNTEAFF. The CDR3 DNA sequence: TGTGCCAGCAGCTTATTGACGGATAACACTGAAGCTTTCTTT. The whole variable domain, remainder taken from reference TRBV7-6 and TRBJ1-1, is GAGVSQSPRYKVTKRGQDVALRCDPISGHVSLYWYRQALGQGPEFLTYFNYEAQQDKSGLPNDRFSAERPEGSISTLTIQRTEQRDSAMYRCASSLLTDNTEAFFGQGTRLTVV.

This clonotype appeared a single time. A much larger clone lies one base from this, so it may be a read error. This chain uses TRBV7-2 with TRBJ1-6; 10 nucleotides agree with TRBD1. CDR1 is SGHTA and CDR2 is FQGNSA in the germline V gene. This CDR3 is built from 15 residues. CDR3 DNA sequence: TGTGCCAGCAGCCCGCCGGGACAGGGGAACTCACCCCTCTACTTT. It encodes CASSPPGQGNSPLYF.

The table lists this clonotype with many counts. This chain uses TRBV9 with TRBJ2-5, with D uncertain. This CDR3 region has 13 residues. Germline V gene data show CDR1 as SGDLS and CDR2 as YYNGEE. V lost 0 bases and J lost 3, with 6 bases in between. The CDR3 is CASSVGAEETQYF. DNA for the CDR3: TGTGCCAGCAGCGTAGGGGCAGAAGAGACCCAGTACTTC.

In this sample, this clonotype turned up a few times. The chain combines TRBV20-1 with TRBJ1-2; D possibly corresponds to TRBD1 (6 bases). CDR3 length: 12 residues. V lost 6 bases and J 4 bases, leaving 12 bases between the germline ends. Germline CDR1 is DFQATT and CDR2 is SNEGSKA (reference sequence). This CDR3 is CSASDSLYGYTF. The DNA of the CDR3 is TGCAGTGCGTCGGACAGTCTCTATGGCTACACCTTC.

The rearrangement joins TRBV27 to TRBJ2-7, with no clear D. V gave up 2 bases and J gave up 2 bases, with 7 bases separating them. CDR1 MNHEY and CDR2 SMNVEV come from the germline V gene (reference sequence). The CDR3 consists of 13 residues. Written as DNA, the CDR3 is TGTGCCAGCAGTTTAGACGCAACCTACGAGCAGTACTTC. Translating gives CASSLDATYEQYF.

This clonotype was detected many times. The chain is built from TRBV20-1 and TRBJ2-7; 7 nucleotides align to TRBD1. The CDR3 extends over 14 amino acids. Germline CDR1 and CDR2: DFQATT and SNEGSKA (reference sequence). Trimming removed 1 base from V and 2 bases from J; junction bases left unmatched: 5. CDR3 amino acids: CSARGRTGPYEQYF. The CDR3 coding sequence is TGCAGTGCTAGAGGGCGGACAGGTCCCTACGAGCAGTACTTC.

This clonotype showed up just a few times. The V and J genes are TRBV18 and TRBJ2-1; 11 bases align to TRBD2. The length of the CDR3 is 18 residues. The germline V gene has CDR1 KGHSH and CDR2 LQKENI. The V gene end was trimmed by 2 bases and the J gene end by 4 bases; junction bases not matched to a gene: 10. The CDR3 sequence: CASSPTQPGLAVYNEQFF. CDR3 nucleotides: TGTGCCAGCTCACCAACTCAACCGGGACTAGCGGTTTACAATGAGCAGTTCTTC.

V and J are TRBV18 and TRBJ2-6; perhaps TRBD2 as D (5 bases). V gave up 1 base and J gave up 1 base, with 8 bases separating them. Germline values: CDR1 KGHSH, CDR2 LQKENI. CDR3 length: 16 amino acids. This chain's CDR3 is CASSPQSGSGANVLTF. CDR3 nucleotides: TGTGCCAGCTCACCACAGTCGGGATCTGGGGCCAACGTCCTGACTTTC.

This clonotype was observed many times. The chain recombines TRBV27 with TRBJ1-1; D is ambiguous. The germline CDR1 and CDR2 sequences are MNHEY and SMNVEV (reference sequence). This CDR3 contains 14 residues. Trimming shortened V by 2 bases and J by 6 bases, and 13 bases separated the two germline ends. CDR3 nucleotides: TGTGCCAGCAGTTTAGGGATAGGTGGTTCTGAAGCTTTCTTT. Translated: CASSLGIGGSEAFF.

This clonotype was counted ten times or more. The chain joins TRBV28 to TRBJ1-6; TRBD1 aligns across 7 bases. Germline V gene sequence: CDR1 MDHEN, CDR2 SYDVKM. Losses at the gene ends were 4 bases for V and 10 bases for J; bases not matched to a gene: 7. The CDR3 totals 14 residues. The CDR3, as DNA: TGTGCCAGCAGTTGGTCCAGGGGGTGGTCACCCCTCCACTTT. Translation: CASSWSRGWSPLHF.

The chain combines TRBV4-3 with TRBJ2-1; 9 nucleotides agree with TRBD2. The CDR3 has 19 residues. V lost 0 bases to trimming and J lost 3 bases; unmatched junction nucleotides: 12. The germline V gene encodes CDR1 LGHNA and CDR2 YSLEER. CDR3 DNA sequence: TGCGCCAGCAGCCAAGATCGTTCTAGCGGGATCTCCTACTACAATGAGCAGTTCTTC. Its protein is CASSQDRSSGISYYNEQFF.

In this sample, this clonotype turned up many times. The J gene is TRBJ2-1, the V gene TRBV2; no firm D call. This CDR3 is 15 amino acids long. V was cut by 1 base and J by 2 bases, with 9 bases left in between. Per the germline V gene, CDR1 is SNHLY and CDR2 is FYNNEI. The CDR3 spells CASSEGLDPYNEQFF. CDR3 sequence (DNA): TGTGCCAGCAGTGAAGGGCTTGACCCCTACAATGAGCAGTTCTTC.